Only one count was recorded for the clone carrying this T cell receptor beta chain. As processed by the authors: For nucleated cells, counts were estimated from reference gene primer amplification. Here immunoSEQ multiplex PCR was the method, and the copy in TCRdb shows in-frame clones only, minus some. From that table come the V and J calls and clone size; the DNA was used to work out D and trimming. This sample has around 320,000 clones, with about 85% found just once. This sample was taken from a study of blood T cell repertoires in COVID-19. Study summary: Whether acute or convalescent, the COVID-19 samples came from the United States, Italy and Spain. Sources were T cells, B-cell-depleted T cells, or PBMCs; the material itself was cDNA or gDNA.

Germline V CDR1 and CDR2: SNHLY, FYNNEI. The CDR3 consists of 17 residues. Trimming cost V 10 bases and J 0 bases; bases outside gene matches: 7. The genes are TRBV2 and TRBJ2-1, with 15 bases that match TRBD2. The sequencing sample was made of peripheral blood. This TCR was sampled from a man in his late teens or twenties with active or convalescent COVID-19. The chain's CDR3 is CATTGLAGGLSYNEQFF. For the CDR3, the DNA is TGTGCCACTACAGGACTAGCGGGGGGGCTCTCCTACAATGAGCAGTTCTTC.